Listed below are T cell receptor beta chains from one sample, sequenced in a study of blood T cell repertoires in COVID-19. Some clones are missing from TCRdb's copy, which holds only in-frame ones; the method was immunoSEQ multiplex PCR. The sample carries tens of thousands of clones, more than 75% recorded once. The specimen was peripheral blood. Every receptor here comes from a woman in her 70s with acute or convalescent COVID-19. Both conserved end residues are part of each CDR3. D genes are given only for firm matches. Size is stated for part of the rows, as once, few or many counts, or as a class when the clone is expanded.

CDR3aa: CASSPREFQETQYF; CDR3nt: TGTGCCAGCAGTCCTCGGGAGTTCCAAGAGACCCAGTACTTC; d_gene: .; v_gene: TRBV6-5; abundance: .; j_gene: TRBJ2-5
CDR3aa: CAGSLRAVGYEQYF; CDR3nt: TGTGCCGGAAGTCTCAGGGCGGTAGGTTACGAGCAGTACTTC; d_gene: .; v_gene: TRBV2; abundance: .; j_gene: TRBJ2-7
CDR3aa: CASSPNWGQRNEQYF; CDR3nt: TGTGCCAGCTCACCAAACTGGGGCCAGAGGAACGAGCAGTACTTC; d_gene: .; v_gene: TRBV18; abundance: .; j_gene: TRBJ2-7
CDR3aa: CASKVGTGTGGDTQYF; CDR3nt: TGTGCCAGCAAGGTCGGTACGGGGACGGGGGGAGATACGCAGTATTTT; d_gene: TRBD2; v_gene: TRBV27; abundance: .; j_gene: TRBJ2-3
CDR3aa: CASSLDGTPYTGELFF; CDR3nt: TGTGCCAGCAGCTTAGACGGGACACCTTACACCGGGGAGCTGTTTTTT; d_gene: .; v_gene: TRBV7-2; abundance: .; j_gene: TRBJ2-2
CDR3aa: CASSLRAPGQGVKETQYF; CDR3nt: TGTGCCAGCAGCTTAAGGGCCCCGGGACAGGGGGTGAAAGAGACCCAGTACTTC; d_gene: TRBD1; v_gene: TRBV7-8; abundance: .; j_gene: TRBJ2-5
CDR3aa: CASSQDPQANEKLFF; CDR3nt: TGTGCCAGCAGCCAAGATCCCCAGGCGAATGAAAAACTGTTTTTT; d_gene: .; v_gene: TRBV3-1/TRBV3-2; abundance: once; j_gene: TRBJ1-4
CDR3aa: CSASIFDTQYF; CDR3nt: TGCAGTGCTAGTATCTTCGATACGCAGTATTTT; d_gene: .; v_gene: TRBV20-1; abundance: .; j_gene: TRBJ2-3
CDR3aa: CASHSSGNTIYF; CDR3nt: TGTGCCAGCCACAGCTCTGGAAACACCATATATTTT; d_gene: .; v_gene: TRBV6-5; abundance: .; j_gene: TRBJ1-3
CDR3aa: CASSAMGGGTNTGELFF; CDR3nt: TGTGCCAGCAGTGCCATGGGCGGAGGGACGAACACCGGGGAGCTGTTTTTT; d_gene: .; v_gene: TRBV6-1; abundance: .; j_gene: TRBJ2-2
CDR3aa: CASSQGSAQPQHF; CDR3nt: TGTGCCAGCAGTCAGGGTTCGGCTCAGCCCCAGCATTTT; d_gene: .; v_gene: TRBV12-3/TRBV12-4; abundance: .; j_gene: TRBJ1-5
CDR3aa: CASSYVGGGRAGELFF; CDR3nt: TGTGCCAGCAGCTACGTCGGCGGGGGTAGGGCCGGGGAGCTGTTTTTT; d_gene: TRBD2; v_gene: TRBV7-8; abundance: .; j_gene: TRBJ2-2
CDR3aa: CASKLAGDKYNEQFF; CDR3nt: TGTGCCAGCAAGCTAGCGGGAGATAAGTACAATGAGCAGTTCTTC; d_gene: TRBD2; v_gene: TRBV7-9; abundance: .; j_gene: TRBJ2-1
CDR3aa: CASSLVALAGTSNEQFF; CDR3nt: TGTGCCAGCAGCTTAGTAGCGCTAGCGGGGACAAGCAATGAGCAGTTCTTC; d_gene: TRBD2; v_gene: TRBV7-2; abundance: .; j_gene: TRBJ2-1
CDR3aa: CSASRVGLAGPKQFF; CDR3nt: TGCAGTGCTAGTCGGGTCGGACTAGCGGGACCAAAGCAGTTCTTC; d_gene: TRBD2; v_gene: TRBV20-1; abundance: .; j_gene: TRBJ2-1
CDR3aa: CASSPVGLGTDTQYF; CDR3nt: TGTGCCAGCAGCCCCGTGGGACTGGGCACAGATACGCAGTATTTT; d_gene: .; v_gene: TRBV7-3; abundance: .; j_gene: TRBJ2-3
CDR3aa: CASSPHPGEGNTIYF; CDR3nt: TGTGCCAGCAGCCCACATCCGGGGGAAGGAAACACCATATATTTT; d_gene: .; v_gene: TRBV11-2; abundance: .; j_gene: TRBJ1-3
CDR3aa: CATSDWTGATDTQYF; CDR3nt: TGTGCCACCAGTGATTGGACAGGGGCCACAGATACGCAGTATTTT; d_gene: TRBD1; v_gene: TRBV24-1; abundance: .; j_gene: TRBJ2-3
CDR3aa: CAISRDRVGYTF; CDR3nt: TGTGCCATCAGCCGGGACAGGGTTGGCTACACCTTC; d_gene: TRBD1; v_gene: TRBV10-3; abundance: .; j_gene: TRBJ1-2
CDR3aa: CASSMGGNTGELFF; CDR3nt: TGTGCCAGTAGCATGGGAGGGAACACCGGGGAGCTGTTTTTT; d_gene: .; v_gene: TRBV19; abundance: .; j_gene: TRBJ2-2
CDR3aa: CASSYEWGDLYGYTF; CDR3nt: TGTGCCAGCAGTTACGAATGGGGGGACCTCTATGGCTACACCTTC; d_gene: .; v_gene: TRBV6-2/TRBV6-3; abundance: .; j_gene: TRBJ1-2
CDR3aa: CASSSGQGETEAFF; CDR3nt: TGCGCCAGCAGCAGCGGACAGGGGGAAACTGAAGCTTTCTTT; d_gene: TRBD1; v_gene: TRBV5-1; abundance: .; j_gene: TRBJ1-1
CDR3aa: CASSLRRTANSPLHF; CDR3nt: TGTGCCAGCAGCCTACGACGGACAGCCAATTCACCCCTCCACTTT; d_gene: .; v_gene: TRBV27; abundance: .; j_gene: TRBJ1-6
CDR3aa: CASSPRDSLIIGELFF; CDR3nt: TGTGCCAGCAGCCCCCGGGACAGCCTAATCATCGGGGAGCTGTTTTTT; d_gene: TRBD1; v_gene: TRBV7-2; abundance: few; j_gene: TRBJ2-2
CDR3aa: CASSLGTGGAEQYF; CDR3nt: TGTGCCAGCAGTTTAGGGACAGGGGGCGCCGAGCAGTACTTC; d_gene: TRBD1; v_gene: TRBV27; abundance: .; j_gene: TRBJ2-7
CDR3aa: CASSLGTGTEAFF; CDR3nt: TGTGCCAGCAGCCTCGGGACAGGCACTGAAGCTTTCTTT; d_gene: TRBD1; v_gene: TRBV7-8; abundance: .; j_gene: TRBJ1-1
CDR3aa: CASSVSRGDSFYSTDTQYF; CDR3nt: TGTGCCAGCAGCGTATCAAGAGGGGACAGCTTTTATAGCACAGATACGCAGTATTTT; d_gene: TRBD1; v_gene: TRBV9; abundance: .; j_gene: TRBJ2-3
CDR3aa: CASRGGAEAGELFF; CDR3nt: TGCGCCAGCAGAGGGGGGGCCGAAGCCGGGGAGCTGTTTTTT; d_gene: .; v_gene: TRBV5-1; abundance: .; j_gene: TRBJ2-2
CDR3aa: CASGKQGSNQPQHF; CDR3nt: TGTGCCAGCGGCAAACAGGGGAGCAATCAGCCCCAGCATTTT; d_gene: TRBD1; v_gene: TRBV6-6; abundance: .; j_gene: TRBJ1-5
CDR3aa: CASSSFSDSPLHF; CDR3nt: TGTGCCAGCAGTAGTTTCAGCGATTCACCCCTCCACTTT; d_gene: .; v_gene: TRBV6-5; abundance: .; j_gene: TRBJ1-6
CDR3aa: CASSPWTGAYGYTF; CDR3nt: TGTGCCAGCAGCCCCTGGACAGGGGCTTATGGCTACACCTTC; d_gene: TRBD1; v_gene: TRBV14; abundance: .; j_gene: TRBJ1-2
CDR3aa: CASSIGTLGRDRETGNTIYF; CDR3nt: TGTGCCAGTAGTATTGGAACCCTTGGCCGGGACAGAGAAACTGGAAACACCATATATTTT; d_gene: TRBD1; v_gene: TRBV19; abundance: .; j_gene: TRBJ1-3
CDR3aa: CASSLGDSQETQYF; CDR3nt: TGCGCCAGCAGCTTGGGGGACAGTCAAGAGACCCAGTACTTC; d_gene: TRBD1; v_gene: TRBV5-1; abundance: .; j_gene: TRBJ2-5
CDR3aa: CASSRDRWYEQYF; CDR3nt: TGTGCCAGCAGCCGGGACAGATGGTACGAGCAGTACTTC; d_gene: TRBD1; v_gene: TRBV5-8; abundance: .; j_gene: TRBJ2-7
CDR3aa: CASSLRGEAFF; CDR3nt: TGTGCCAGCAGTTTAAGGGGTGAAGCTTTCTTT; d_gene: .; v_gene: TRBV28; abundance: .; j_gene: TRBJ1-1
CDR3aa: CASSSNTGELFF; CDR3nt: TGTGCCAGCAGCTCAAACACCGGGGAGCTGTTTTTT; d_gene: .; v_gene: TRBV7-3; abundance: .; j_gene: TRBJ2-2
CDR3aa: CASSEVAGRSTDTQYF; CDR3nt: TGTGCCAGCAGTGAAGTAGCGGGACGCTCCACAGATACGCAGTATTTT; d_gene: TRBD2; v_gene: TRBV11-3; abundance: .; j_gene: TRBJ2-3
CDR3aa: CASSLTGFREQYF; CDR3nt: TGCGCCAGCAGCTTAACAGGTTTCCGCGAGCAGTACTTC; d_gene: .; v_gene: TRBV5-1; abundance: .; j_gene: TRBJ2-7
CDR3aa: CASGTFPNSPLHF; CDR3nt: TGTGCCAGCGGCACATTCCCAAATTCACCCCTCCACTTT; d_gene: .; v_gene: TRBV2; abundance: .; j_gene: TRBJ1-6
CDR3aa: CSASPAAGGPMSTGELFF; CDR3nt: TGCAGTGCTAGTCCCGCGGCGGGAGGGCCGATGAGCACCGGGGAGCTGTTTTTT; d_gene: TRBD2; v_gene: TRBV20-1; abundance: .; j_gene: TRBJ2-2
CDR3aa: CASRTGGGYQPQHF; CDR3nt: TGTGCCAGCAGGACAGGGGGCGGATATCAGCCCCAGCATTTT; d_gene: TRBD1; v_gene: TRBV28; abundance: .; j_gene: TRBJ1-5
CDR3aa: CAISYSGVDTDTQYF; CDR3nt: TGTGCCATCAGTTATAGCGGGGTGGACACAGATACGCAGTATTTT; d_gene: TRBD2; v_gene: TRBV10-3; abundance: .; j_gene: TRBJ2-3
CDR3aa: CASSIVGTGQETQYF; CDR3nt: TGTGCCAGTAGTATAGTCGGGACAGGACAAGAGACCCAGTACTTC; d_gene: TRBD1; v_gene: TRBV19; abundance: .; j_gene: TRBJ2-5
CDR3aa: CASSRPGQGNTEAFF; CDR3nt: TGTGCCAGCAGCCGCCCGGGACAGGGGAACACTGAAGCTTTCTTT; d_gene: TRBD1; v_gene: TRBV6-5; abundance: .; j_gene: TRBJ1-1
CDR3aa: CASSTGYQETQYF; CDR3nt: TGTGCCAGCAGTACAGGTTACCAAGAGACCCAGTACTTC; d_gene: .; v_gene: TRBV25-1; abundance: .; j_gene: TRBJ2-5
CDR3aa: CASSIRLAGGPIEGQFF; CDR3nt: TGTGCCAGCAGCATCAGACTAGCGGGGGGCCCCATCGAAGGGCAGTTCTTC; d_gene: TRBD2; v_gene: TRBV11-2; abundance: .; j_gene: TRBJ2-1
CDR3aa: CSVGGTNGYTF; CDR3nt: TGCAGCGTTGGAGGGACAAATGGCTACACCTTC; d_gene: .; v_gene: TRBV29-1; abundance: .; j_gene: TRBJ1-2
CDR3aa: CASSYGTGGDTQYF; CDR3nt: TGTGCCAGCAGCTACGGGACAGGGGGAGATACGCAGTATTTT; d_gene: TRBD1; v_gene: TRBV11-1; abundance: .; j_gene: TRBJ2-3
CDR3aa: CASSFRGTANSPLHF; CDR3nt: TGTGCCAGCAGCTTTAGGGGAACGGCTAATTCACCCCTCCACTTT; d_gene: .; v_gene: TRBV7-2; abundance: .; j_gene: TRBJ1-6
CDR3aa: CASKEQGVTEAFF; CDR3nt: TGTGCCAGTAAGGAACAGGGAGTCACTGAAGCTTTCTTT; d_gene: .; v_gene: TRBV19; abundance: .; j_gene: TRBJ1-1
CDR3aa: CASSLTPAVGTDTQYF; CDR3nt: TGTGCCAGCAGCTTAACTCCAGCGGTGGGCACAGATACGCAGTATTTT; d_gene: .; v_gene: TRBV7-3; abundance: .; j_gene: TRBJ2-3
CDR3aa: CASSYAGQGTTDTQYF; CDR3nt: TGTGCCAGCAGTTATGCGGGCCAGGGGACCACAGATACGCAGTATTTT; d_gene: .; v_gene: TRBV9; abundance: few; j_gene: TRBJ2-3
CDR3aa: CASRGQGAFEQFF; CDR3nt: TGTGCCAGCAGGGGACAGGGGGCCTTTGAGCAGTTCTTC; d_gene: TRBD1; v_gene: TRBV6-5; abundance: .; j_gene: TRBJ2-1
CDR3aa: CASSPSTGALNTEAFF; CDR3nt: TGCGCCAGCAGCCCATCGACGGGAGCCTTGAACACTGAAGCTTTCTTT; d_gene: .; v_gene: TRBV10-1; abundance: many; j_gene: TRBJ1-1
CDR3aa: CASSPSGDFSYEQYF; CDR3nt: TGTGCCAGCTCACCATCGGGGGACTTCTCCTACGAGCAGTACTTC; d_gene: .; v_gene: TRBV18; abundance: once; j_gene: TRBJ2-7
CDR3aa: CASSYGRQLDGYTF; CDR3nt: TGTGCCAGCAGTTATGGAAGACAGCTCGATGGCTACACCTTC; d_gene: .; v_gene: TRBV6-5; abundance: .; j_gene: TRBJ1-2
CDR3aa: CASSRGPLSGSNTDTQYF; CDR3nt: TGTGCCAGCAGCCGCGGGCCTCTTAGCGGGTCAAACACAGATACGCAGTATTTT; d_gene: TRBD2; v_gene: TRBV5-4; abundance: .; j_gene: TRBJ2-3
CDR3aa: CASSLTSGGSYEQYF; CDR3nt: TGTGCCAGCAGCTTGACTAGCGGGGGATCCTACGAGCAGTACTTC; d_gene: TRBD2; v_gene: TRBV6-5; abundance: .; j_gene: TRBJ2-7
CDR3aa: CASSLSTREGYEQYF; CDR3nt: TGTGCCAGCAGTTTATCGACGCGGGAGGGCTACGAGCAGTACTTC; d_gene: TRBD2; v_gene: TRBV27; abundance: .; j_gene: TRBJ2-7
CDR3aa: CASSPTGRTYEQYF; CDR3nt: TGTGCCAGTAGCCCGACAGGGCGGACCTACGAGCAGTACTTC; d_gene: TRBD1; v_gene: TRBV19; abundance: few; j_gene: TRBJ2-7